This T cell receptor beta chain was retrieved from a study of blood T cell repertoires in COVID-19. Looking at the study overall: The study counted Cohort 3 donors as recovered given two negative PCRs, clearance, or symptom resolution. Sources were T cells, B-cell-depleted T cells, or PBMCs; the material itself was cDNA or gDNA.

Note on this clone: A junction boundary mismatches the germline segment, possibly from a read error.

The assay was immunoSEQ multiplex PCR, and TCRdb's table has in-frame clones only and misses some. The sample contains under 300,000 clones, 88% of which appear only once. Across about two dozen US areas, participants ranged in age from 18 to 89 years. Participants had their cohort set by participant-reported clinical history. Germline lookup yields CDR1 SNHLY and CDR2 FYNNEI. The CDR3 totals 14 residues. Sequencing used PBMCs or T cells enriched from blood (not recorded which). The TCR originated in a woman aged 55 to 70 in a cohort exposed to, infected with or recovered from COVID-19 (not recorded which). The chain links TRBV2 to TRBJ2-3; D perhaps matches TRBD2 (5 bases). The CDR3 DNA reads TGTGCCAGCAAGGAGCGGCCTAGCACAGATACACAGTATTTT. Translated, it gives CASKERPSTDTQYF.